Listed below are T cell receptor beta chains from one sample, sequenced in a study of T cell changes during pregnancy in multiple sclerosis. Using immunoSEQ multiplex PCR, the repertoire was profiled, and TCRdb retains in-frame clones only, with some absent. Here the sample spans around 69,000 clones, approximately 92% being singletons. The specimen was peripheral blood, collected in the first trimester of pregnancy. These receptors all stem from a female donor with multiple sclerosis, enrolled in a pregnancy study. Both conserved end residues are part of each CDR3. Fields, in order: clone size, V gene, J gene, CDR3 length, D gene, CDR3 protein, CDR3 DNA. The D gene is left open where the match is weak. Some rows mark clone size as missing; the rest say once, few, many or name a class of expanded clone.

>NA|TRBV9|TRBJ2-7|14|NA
CASSVEATPYEQYF
TGTGCCAGCAGCGTAGAGGCGACACCCTACGAGCAGTACTTC
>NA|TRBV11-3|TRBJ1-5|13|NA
CASSLTRDQPQHF
TGTGCCAGCAGCTTAACCAGGGATCAGCCCCAGCATTTT
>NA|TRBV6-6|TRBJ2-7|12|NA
CASSPSGLEQYF
TGTGCCAGCAGTCCCTCTGGGCTCGAGCAGTACTTC
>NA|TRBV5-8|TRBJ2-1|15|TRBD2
CASSLASGRGNEQFF
TGTGCCAGCAGCCTCGCTAGCGGGAGGGGCAATGAGCAGTTCTTC
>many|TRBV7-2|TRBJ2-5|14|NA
CASSLGGAGETQYF
TGTGCCAGCAGCTTAGGGGGCGCGGGGGAGACCCAGTACTTC
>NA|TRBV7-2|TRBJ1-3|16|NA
CASSARGGGAGNTIYF
TGTGCCAGCAGCGCCCGGGGAGGGGGTGCGGGAAACACCATATATTTT
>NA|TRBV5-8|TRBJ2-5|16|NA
CASKQGSINYQETQYF
TGTGCCAGCAAACAGGGTAGCATCAATTATCAAGAGACCCAGTACTTC
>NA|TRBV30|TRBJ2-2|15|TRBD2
CAWRGLEPNTGELFF
TGTGCCTGGAGGGGACTAGAACCAAACACCGGGGAGCTGTTTTTT
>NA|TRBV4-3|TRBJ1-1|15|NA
CASSQDRQMNTEAFF
TGCGCCAGCAGCCAAGACAGGCAGATGAACACTGAAGCTTTCTTT
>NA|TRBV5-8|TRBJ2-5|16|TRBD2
CASSLAGGGRGETQYF
TGTGCCAGCAGCTTGGCCGGGGGGGGGCGAGGAGAGACCCAGTACTTC
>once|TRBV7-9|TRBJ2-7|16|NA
CASSLAGAGTSKEQYF
TGTGCCAGCAGCTTAGCGGGTGCGGGAACGTCGAAAGAGCAGTACTTC
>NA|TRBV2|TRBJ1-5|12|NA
CASSAGTGAQHF
TGTGCCAGCAGTGCCGGGACTGGGGCCCAGCATTTT
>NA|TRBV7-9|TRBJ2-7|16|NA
CASSPPGQPKTYEQYF
TGTGCCAGCAGCCCCCCAGGACAGCCGAAAACCTACGAGCAGTACTTC